This TCR beta chain is from a study of blood T cells in healthy people across ages (dated by TCRdb to the mid-2010s). With respect to the entire study: Template switching captured roughly one uniquely barcoded TCR beta cDNA molecule per two T cells in model experiments. The study measured age-related changes in TCR beta repertoire diversity using deep sequencing normalized with unique cDNA molecular identifiers. The donors were split into four age groups: young (average about 16 years), middle-aged (around 40), aged (over 55) and long-lived (roughly 88). Using the same blood draw, the study looked at two additional independent replicas of 1 million unique cDNA reads for two donors, one aged 18 to 30 and the other aged 80 or older. Study-wide conclusions, independent of this receptor: Because the CMV infection status of the donors was unknown, age-related changes in expanded clonotypes may potentially have been confounded. Compared with the aged group, the long-lived group had more naive CD4+ T cells, fewer expanded clones and increased TCR diversity, a pattern suggesting age selection. Because profiling used bulk unsorted PBMCs, naive and antigen-experienced compartments could not be compared conclusively. The percentage of naive T cells measured by flow cytometry correlated strongly with observed TCR beta diversity. Estimates of total diversity based on one million sequenced T cells were regarded as lower bounds and as underestimates. Observed TCR beta diversity per million T cells fell roughly linearly with age, and a significant reduction was already apparent by age about 36.

The protocol used for the library was 5' RACE. The instrument was an Illumina HiSeq 2500. A second PCR of about 6 to 12 cycles was run with a J-beta primer mix and a sample-barcoded 5' primer. Each TCR beta cDNA molecule received a unique molecular identifier from a template-switch 5' adaptor carrying 12 random nucleotides. Each sample yielded at least 2.5 million CDR3-containing paired-end reads. All of the RNA was converted into first-strand cDNA using the Mint cDNA synthesis kit, with a TRBC-specific oligonucleotide serving as the primer. Following uracil-DNA glycosylase treatment, all cDNA underwent a first 18-cycle PCR with the universal primers M1SS and BC2_uni_R. From the authors' description of their analysis: Normalization of each sample was performed by random selection of 1 million high-quality reads, each carrying a distinct molecular identifier. Instead of being binned into consensus sequences, reads that shared molecular identifiers were thrown out. MiTCR, set to a Q25 quality threshold and the strictest error-elimination algorithm, was used for CDR3 identification, clonotype clustering and error correction. Lower-bound total TCR beta diversity was estimated with a nonparametric unseen species model using Euler transformation. TCRdb reworked the public reads: Q25 trimming with fastp, MiXCR clone assembly, productive beta chains retained. Rows with one shared CDR3 protein collapse into an entry with the most common genes and DNA. Clone size and V and J calls follow TCRdb, not the original study. The sample table shows around 780,000 distinct CDR3 sequences, and roughly 24% are seen once. The ten largest clones take up around 3% of the sample.

V is clipped by 2 bases and J by 5 bases, and the sequence between their germline boundaries is 7 bases long. Taken from cysteine to phenylalanine, the CDR3 has 12 residues. The CDR3 DNA has 36 bases and is translated from base 1. Reading the germline V gene gives CDR1 MNHEY and CDR2 SVGEGT. Systemically healthy Caucasian individuals from Russia, approximately 39 in total and aged about 6 to 90 years, were included as donors. About 10 milliliters of peripheral blood were collected from each donor into EDTA-treated Vacutainer tubes. Ficoll-Paque density-gradient centrifugation was used to isolate PBMCs, with at least 7 million per sample. Trizol reagent was used to extract total RNA from PBMCs, with at least 5.5 micrograms per sample. For every donor, flow cytometry on a PBMC aliquot measured the percentage of naive CD45RAhigh/CD27high T cells. Comment on this clonotype: Its antigen remains unidentified. No much larger clone is present one base from it, and per-base qualities are unavailable.

Another study also made use of these data, one on T cells of mothers and their children. Drawing on the second study: Nine systemically healthy Caucasian individuals, comprising three mothers and their six children, were included as donors. cDNA synthesis used all of the extracted RNA, with approximately 1.6 ug of RNA in each 15 ul reaction. In the second PCR, the M1S primer introduced both the sample barcodes and 2-4 random nucleotides. Each mother yielded over 8 million TCR beta CDR3 reads and each child about 3 million reads. Thymic selection shapes the output of TCR recombination in a similar way in related and unrelated pairs, and inherited differences have a minor effect. Normalized repertoire overlap in related mother-child pairs was always slightly higher than in unrelated mother-child pairs, but the difference was never significant. No persistent microchimeric T cell clones were detected, at a sensitivity of approximately 100 clones per million clonotypes. In the study, deep NGS was used to compare the TCR beta repertoires of mothers and children, and features distinguishing related mother-child pairs from unrelated individuals were sought. Mothers averaged about 40 +/- 4 years of age and children averaged approximately 12 +/- 4 years. After adapter ligation was performed with NEBNext reagents, the libraries were sequenced on an Illumina HiSeq 2000 with 100+100 nt paired-end reads. Mother and child libraries were prepared a month apart and sequenced in separate runs to prevent cross-contamination. Between roughly 450,000 and 2,000,000 distinct TCR beta clonotypes were identified per donor. Naive TCR beta clonotypes were estimated from low-frequency clonotypes matched to each donor's FACS-determined naive share, without sorting.

The TCR originated in a boy younger than 18 in good health. The material sequenced was blood. The V and J segments used are TRBV6-2 or TRBV6-3 and TRBJ2-7; no D gene call is confident. The sequenced DNA: TGTGCCAGCAGTTACGCCCCAAACGAGCAGTACTTC. Translated, it reads CASSYAPNEQYF.